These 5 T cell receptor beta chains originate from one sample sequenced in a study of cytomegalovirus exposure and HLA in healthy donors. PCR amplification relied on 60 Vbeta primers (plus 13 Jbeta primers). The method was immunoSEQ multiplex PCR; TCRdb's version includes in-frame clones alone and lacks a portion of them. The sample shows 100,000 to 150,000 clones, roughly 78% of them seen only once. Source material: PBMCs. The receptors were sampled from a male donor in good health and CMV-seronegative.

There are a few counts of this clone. CDR3 sequence (DNA): TGCGCCAGCAGCCAAGCGTCCACCGCGGCTAATGAAAAACTGTTTTTT. It yields the protein CASSQASTAANEKLFF. The rearrangement joins TRBV4-1 to TRBJ1-4; D gene uncertain. Trimming removed 1 base at V and 3 bases at J, with 12 bases between. In germline, CDR1 is MGHRA, CDR2 YSYEKL. CDR3 length equals 16 residues.

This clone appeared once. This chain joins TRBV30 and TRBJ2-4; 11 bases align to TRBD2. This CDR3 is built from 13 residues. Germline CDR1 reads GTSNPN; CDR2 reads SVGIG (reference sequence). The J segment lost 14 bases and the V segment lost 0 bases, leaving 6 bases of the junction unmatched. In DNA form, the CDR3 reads TGTGCCTGGAGTGTAGGGGTAGCGGGAGGGGAGTACTTC. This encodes CAWSVGVAGGEYF. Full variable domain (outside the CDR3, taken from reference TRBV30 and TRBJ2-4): SQTIHQWPATLVQPVGSPLSLECTVEGTSNPNLYWYRQAAGRGLQLLFYSVGIGQISSEVPQNLSASRPQDRQFILSSKKLLLSDSGFYLCAWSVGVAGGEYFGAGTRLSVL.

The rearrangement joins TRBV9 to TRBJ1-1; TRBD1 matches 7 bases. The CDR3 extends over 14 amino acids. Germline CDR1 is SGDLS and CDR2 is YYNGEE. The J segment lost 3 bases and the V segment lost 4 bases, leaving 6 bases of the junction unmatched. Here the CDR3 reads CASSKGGWDTEAFF. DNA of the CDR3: TGTGCCAGCAGCAAAGGGGGCTGGGACACTGAAGCTTTCTTT.

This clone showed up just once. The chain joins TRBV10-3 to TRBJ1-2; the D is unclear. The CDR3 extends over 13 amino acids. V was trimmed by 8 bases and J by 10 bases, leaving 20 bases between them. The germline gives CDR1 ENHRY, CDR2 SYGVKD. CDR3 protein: CAIGETARIDYTF. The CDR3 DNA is TGTGCCATCGGGGAGACGGCCCGCATTGACTACACCTTC.

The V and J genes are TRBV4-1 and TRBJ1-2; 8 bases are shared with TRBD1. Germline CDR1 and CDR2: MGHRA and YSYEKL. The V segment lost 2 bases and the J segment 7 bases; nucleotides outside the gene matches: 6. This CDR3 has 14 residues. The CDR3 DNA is TGCGCCAGCAGCCAATTGGACAGGGTTTTTGGCTACACCTTC. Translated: CASSQLDRVFGYTF.